These T cell receptor beta chains were read from a single sample in a study of shared clonotypes between healthy human individuals. Generated by immunoSEQ multiplex PCR, the TCRdb table keeps only in-frame clones and is missing some. The data contain hundreds of thousands of clones, 95% to 96% of them singletons. The specimen was naive CD8+ T cells sorted from blood. These receptors were taken from a woman in her twenties or thirties in good health. Both conserved end residues are part of each CDR3. D genes are given only for firm matches.

V	D	J	CDR3
TRBV28	NA	TRBJ2-2	CASTFGAGELFF
TRBV4-1	NA	TRBJ1-2	CASSQVAVEGSNYGYTF
TRBV4-1	NA	TRBJ1-1	CASSQEEGSEAFF
TRBV27	NA	TRBJ2-7	CASSFMGTGQGEQYF
TRBV28	NA	TRBJ1-5	CASSMGSGNQPQHF
TRBV28	NA	TRBJ2-5	CASSTGQWDFQYF
TRBV5-6	NA	TRBJ2-1	CASSPPDFSYNEQFF
TRBV7-9	NA	TRBJ2-7	CASSPPDIYEQYF
TRBV15	TRBD2	TRBJ2-7	CATRTSGTNEQYF
TRBV21-1	NA	TRBJ1-5	CASSNLVCRDSNQPQHF